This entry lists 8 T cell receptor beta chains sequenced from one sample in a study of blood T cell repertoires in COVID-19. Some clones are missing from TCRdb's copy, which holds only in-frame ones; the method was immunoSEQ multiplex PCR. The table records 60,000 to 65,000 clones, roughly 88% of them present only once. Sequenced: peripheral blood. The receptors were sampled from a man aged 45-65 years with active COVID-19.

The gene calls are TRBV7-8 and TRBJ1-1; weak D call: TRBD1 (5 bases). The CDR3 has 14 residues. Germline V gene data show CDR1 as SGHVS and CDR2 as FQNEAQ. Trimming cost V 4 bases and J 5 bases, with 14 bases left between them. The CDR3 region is CASSWQGGKTEAFF. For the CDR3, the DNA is TGTGCCAGCAGCTGGCAGGGTGGGAAGACTGAAGCTTTCTTT.

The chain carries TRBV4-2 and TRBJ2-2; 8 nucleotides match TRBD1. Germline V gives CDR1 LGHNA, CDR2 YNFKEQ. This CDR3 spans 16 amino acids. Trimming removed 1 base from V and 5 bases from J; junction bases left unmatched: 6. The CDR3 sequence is CASSQGQGARTGELFF. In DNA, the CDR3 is TGTGCCAGCAGCCAAGGGCAGGGGGCGCGTACCGGGGAGCTGTTTTTT.

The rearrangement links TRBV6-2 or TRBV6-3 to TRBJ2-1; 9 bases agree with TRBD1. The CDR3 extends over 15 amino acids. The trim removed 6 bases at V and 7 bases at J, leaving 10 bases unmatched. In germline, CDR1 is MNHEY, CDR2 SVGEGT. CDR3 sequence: CASSDRPGQGNEQFF. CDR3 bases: TGTGCCAGCAGCGATAGGCCAGGACAGGGGAATGAGCAGTTCTTC.

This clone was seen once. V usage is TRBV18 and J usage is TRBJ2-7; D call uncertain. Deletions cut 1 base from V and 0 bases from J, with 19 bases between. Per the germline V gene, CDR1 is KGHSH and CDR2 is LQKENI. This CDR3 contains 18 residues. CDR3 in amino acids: CASSPRVPGTRFSYEQYF. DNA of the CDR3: TGTGCCAGCTCACCACGAGTGCCAGGCACCCGATTCTCCTACGAGCAGTACTTC.

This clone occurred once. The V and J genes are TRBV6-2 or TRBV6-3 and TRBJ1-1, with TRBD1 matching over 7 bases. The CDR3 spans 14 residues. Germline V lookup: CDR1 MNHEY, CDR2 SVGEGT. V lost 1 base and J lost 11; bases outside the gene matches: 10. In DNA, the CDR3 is TGTGCCAGCAGTTACTTATACAGGGGAGGTTTGGCTTTCTTT. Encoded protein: CASSYLYRGGLAFF.

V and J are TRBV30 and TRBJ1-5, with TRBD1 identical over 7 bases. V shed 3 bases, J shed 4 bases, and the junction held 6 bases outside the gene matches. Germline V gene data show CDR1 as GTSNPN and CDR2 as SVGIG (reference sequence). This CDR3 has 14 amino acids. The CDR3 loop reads CAWSPGTVNQPQHF. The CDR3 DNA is TGTGCCTGGAGCCCTGGGACAGTAAATCAGCCCCAGCATTTT.

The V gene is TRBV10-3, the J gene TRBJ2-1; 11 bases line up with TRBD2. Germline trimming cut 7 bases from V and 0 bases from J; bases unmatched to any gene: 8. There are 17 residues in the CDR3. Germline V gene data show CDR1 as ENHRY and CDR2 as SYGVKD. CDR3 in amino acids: CAITRTSGRRSYNEQFF. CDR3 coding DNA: TGTGCCATCACCAGGACTAGCGGGCGCCGCTCCTACAATGAGCAGTTCTTC.

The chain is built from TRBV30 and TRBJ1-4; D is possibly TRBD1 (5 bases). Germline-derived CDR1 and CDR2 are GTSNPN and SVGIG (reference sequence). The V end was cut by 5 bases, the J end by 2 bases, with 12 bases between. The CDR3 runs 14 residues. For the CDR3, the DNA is TGTGCCTGGGCCCCAGGGTTCACTAATGAAAAACTGTTTTTT. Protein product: CAWAPGFTNEKLFF.